What follows are 17 T cell receptor beta chains derived from one specimen sequenced in a study of PD-L1 blockade in urothelial cancer. Assay used: immunoSEQ multiplex PCR; TCRdb lists only in-frame clones, some missing. There are roughly 120,000 clones in the sample; approximately 84% occur only once, and under 3.5% lies in the top ten. Time point of the sample: pretreatment peripheral blood. The input for sequencing was PBMCs, taken around atezolizumab (anti-PD-L1) treatment. Source of these receptors: a man in his forties or fifties with urothelial cancer.

In its sample, this clone was seen once. V is TRBV30 and J is TRBJ2-7, with TRBD1 identical over 8 bases. The CDR3 has 13 residues. Unmatched junction bases numbered 9, after V lost 5 bases and J lost 6 bases. The germline V gene encodes CDR1 GTSNPN and CDR2 SVGIG (reference sequence). The CDR3: CAWGTGIVTEQYF. CDR3 sequence (DNA): TGTGCCTGGGGGACAGGCATAGTAACCGAGCAGTACTTC.

The V and J genes are TRBV5-1 and TRBJ2-3; no definite D call. V lost 1 base and J 1 base, leaving 7 bases between the germline ends. The CDR3 runs to 14 residues. The germline V gene has CDR1 SGHRS and CDR2 YFSETQ. For the CDR3, the DNA is TGCGCCAGCAGCTTGTATCCAGGCACAGATACGCAGTATTTT. Translated, it gives CASSLYPGTDTQYF.

The chain recombines TRBV18 with TRBJ2-7, with a tentative D call TRBD1 (5 bases). Trimming removed 3 bases from V and 7 bases from J, with 25 bases in between. The length of the CDR3 is 17 residues. Germline V CDR1 and CDR2: KGHSH, LQKENI. This CDR3 is CASSPSPGRGKSREQYF. The DNA of the CDR3 is TGTGCCAGCTCACCTTCGCCAGGAAGGGGAAAATCACGGGAGCAGTACTTC.

The chain is built from TRBV30 and TRBJ2-1, with D tentatively TRBD1 (5 bases). There are 13 residues in the CDR3. V was cut by 0 bases and J by 6 bases, with 9 bases left in between. From germline, CDR1 is GTSNPN and CDR2 SVGIG (reference sequence). DNA of the CDR3: TGTGCCTGGAGTGTGGGGCAGATCAATGAGCAGTTCTTC. Encoded protein: CAWSVGQINEQFF.

CDR3: CASRSGTGIYEQYF. CDR3 in DNA: TGTGCCAGCAGGTCCGGGACAGGGATCTACGAGCAGTACTTC. This sequence joins TRBV6-6 and TRBJ2-7; 9 nucleotides align to TRBD1. Germline V gene data show CDR1 as MNHNY and CDR2 as SVGAGI (reference sequence). There are 14 residues in the CDR3. J was trimmed by 3 bases and V by 6 bases; bases with no gene match: 6.

The CDR3 sequence: CASSLLAGGPGEQFF. The CDR3 region has the DNA TGTGCCAGCAGCCTACTAGCGGGAGGGCCCGGTGAGCAGTTCTTC. The V call is TRBV28, the J call TRBJ2-1, with 13 bases aligning to TRBD2. The CDR3 is made up of 15 amino acids. Germline V CDR1 and CDR2: MDHEN, SYDVKM. V was pared by 6 bases and J by 9 bases, with 8 bases of the junction left unmatched.

In its sample, this clone was seen a few times. The chain is built from TRBV29-1 and TRBJ1-5, with D possibly TRBD1 on 5 matching bases. The CDR3 is 13 residues long. Germline CDR1 reads SQVTM; CDR2 reads ANQGSEA. V was cut by 2 bases and J by 9 bases, with 14 bases left in between. CDR3 bases: TGCAGCGTTGAATACTCAGGAAGGGGGCCCCAGCATTTT. Its translation: CSVEYSGRGPQHF.

The CDR3 region has the DNA TGTGCCAGCAGTGACGGGAAGAACACTGAAGCTTTCTTT. As protein: CASSDGKNTEAFF. V usage is TRBV2 and J usage is TRBJ1-1; the D is unclear. This CDR3 is 13 amino acids long. Trimming cost V 3 bases and J 1 base, with 6 bases left between them. The germline V gene has CDR1 SNHLY and CDR2 FYNNEI.

This clone has just a few counts. The rearrangement joins TRBV7-9 to TRBJ1-6, with D tentatively TRBD1 (5 bases). This CDR3 region has 14 residues. V lost 5 bases and J lost 10, with 15 bases in between. Germline CDR1 and CDR2: SEHNR and FQNEAQ (reference sequence). CDR3 residues: CASSRGGVGSPLHF. CDR3 in DNA: TGTGCCAGCAGCCGCGGGGGGGTCGGCTCACCCCTCCACTTT.

The chain carries TRBV7-2 and TRBJ1-6, with D possibly matching TRBD1 (5 bases). Trimming took off 1 base at V and 8 bases at J, with 12 bases between the two ends. The CDR3 totals 15 residues. Germline V gives CDR1 SGHTA, CDR2 FQGNSA. CDR3 DNA sequence: TGTGCCAGCAGCTTAGGTCTACAGGCGGATTCACCCCTCCACTTT. Encoded protein: CASSLGLQADSPLHF.

The chain couples TRBV5-4 to TRBJ2-1; 8 positions match TRBD2. V gave up 2 bases and J gave up 9 bases; unmatched junction bases: 10. CDR1 is SGHNT, CDR2 YYREEE, per germline (reference sequence). The CDR3 runs 15 residues. The CDR3 DNA is TGTGCCAGCAGCTTTGGCGGGAGGTTCTCGGTTGAGCAGTTCTTC. Protein sequence: CASSFGGRFSVEQFF.

The CDR3 bases are TGTGCCAGCAGTCTGGGGGGAGTGACAGATACGCAGTATTTT. Translating it yields CASSLGGVTDTQYF. The chain carries TRBV28 and TRBJ2-3; perhaps TRBD2 as D (6 bases). V was pared by 5 bases and J by 3 bases, with 12 bases between. Germline loops: CDR1 MDHEN, CDR2 SYDVKM. CDR3 length: 14 residues.

DNA for the CDR3: TGTGCCAGCAGTGAATCTGCTGGGGCGGTGAATGAGCAGTTCTTC. This gives the protein CASSESAGAVNEQFF. The chain employs TRBV25-1 and TRBJ2-1; TRBD1 might be the D (5 bases). The CDR3 has 15 residues. V gave up 1 base and J gave up 7 bases, with 14 bases separating them. Germline V gene sequence: CDR1 MGHDK, CDR2 SYGVNS.

The chain has TRBV19 and TRBJ2-5, with a possible D match to TRBD1 (6 bases). Germline lookup yields CDR1 LNHDA and CDR2 SQIVND (reference sequence). V dropped 2 bases and J dropped 2 bases, with 9 bases sitting between them. This CDR3 spans 14 amino acids. Written as DNA, the CDR3 is TGTGCCAGTAGTATACAGGGGTGGCAAGAGACCCAGTACTTC. It translates to CASSIQGWQETQYF.

The CDR3 is CASSSFRGEQYF. The CDR3 DNA follows: TGTGCCAGCAGTTCGTTCCGGGGCGAGCAGTACTTC. The V and J genes are TRBV27 and TRBJ2-7; tentative D call: TRBD2 (5 bases). V lost 4 bases and J 6 bases, leaving 10 bases between the germline ends. Germline V gives CDR1 MNHEY, CDR2 SMNVEV (reference sequence). The CDR3 consists of 12 residues.

The chain has TRBV11-3 and TRBJ2-2; 11 bases agree with TRBD2. CDR3 length: 19 amino acids. Germline V gene lookup returns CDR1 SGHNT and CDR2 YENEEA. The junction had 13 bases not matched to a gene; V was cut back by 4 bases and J by 3 bases. CDR3 nucleotides: TGTGCCAGCAGCTCCACGGGACTAGCGGCCCTACGAGACACCGGGGAGCTGTTTTTT. Its translation: CASSSTGLAALRDTGELFF.

Here the CDR3 DNA reads TGTGCCAGCAGCGCCGGGACTAGCGTTTTCAATGAGCAGTTCTTC. Translation: CASSAGTSVFNEQFF. The V and J genes are TRBV11-1 and TRBJ2-1; 10 bases line up with TRBD2. CDR3 length: 15 residues. Unmatched junction bases numbered 7, after V lost 5 bases and J lost 6 bases. The germline gives CDR1 SGHAT, CDR2 FQDESV (reference sequence).